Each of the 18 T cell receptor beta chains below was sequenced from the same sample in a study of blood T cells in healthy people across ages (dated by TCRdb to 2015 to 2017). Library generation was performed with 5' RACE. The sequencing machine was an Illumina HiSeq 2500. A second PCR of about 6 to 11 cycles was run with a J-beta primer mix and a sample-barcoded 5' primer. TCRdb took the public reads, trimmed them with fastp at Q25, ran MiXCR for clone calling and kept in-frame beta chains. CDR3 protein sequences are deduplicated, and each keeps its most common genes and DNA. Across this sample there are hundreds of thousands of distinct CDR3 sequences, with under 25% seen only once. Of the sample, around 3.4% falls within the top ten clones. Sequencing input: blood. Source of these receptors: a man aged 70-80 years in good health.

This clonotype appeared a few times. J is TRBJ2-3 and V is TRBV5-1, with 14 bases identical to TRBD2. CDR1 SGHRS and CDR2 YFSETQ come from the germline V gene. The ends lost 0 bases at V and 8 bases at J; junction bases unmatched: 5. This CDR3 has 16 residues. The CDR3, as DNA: TGCGCCAGCAGCTTGGTCCCGGGACTAGCGGGAGTTACGCAGTATTTT. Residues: CASSLVPGLAGVTQYF.

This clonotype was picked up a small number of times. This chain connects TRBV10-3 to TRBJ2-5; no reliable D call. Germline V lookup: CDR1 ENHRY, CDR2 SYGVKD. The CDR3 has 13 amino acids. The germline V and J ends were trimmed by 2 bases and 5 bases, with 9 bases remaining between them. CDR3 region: CAISENIIETQYF. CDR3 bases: TGTGCCATCAGTGAGAACATAATCGAGACCCAGTACTTC.

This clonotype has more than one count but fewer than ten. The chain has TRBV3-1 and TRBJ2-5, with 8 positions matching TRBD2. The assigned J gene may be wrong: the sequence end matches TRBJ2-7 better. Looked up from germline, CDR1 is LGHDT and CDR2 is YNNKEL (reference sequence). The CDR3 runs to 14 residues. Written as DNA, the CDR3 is TGTGCCAGCAGCCTCGGGAGGGCGGGGAACGAGCAGTACTTC. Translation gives CASSLGRAGNEQYF.

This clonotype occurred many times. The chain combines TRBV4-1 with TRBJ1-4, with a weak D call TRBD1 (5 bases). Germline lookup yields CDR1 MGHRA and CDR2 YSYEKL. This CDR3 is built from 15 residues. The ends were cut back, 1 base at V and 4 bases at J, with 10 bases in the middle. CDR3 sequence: CASSQGIGVNEKLFF. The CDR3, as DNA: TGCGCCAGCAGCCAAGGAATAGGGGTTAATGAAAAACTGTTTTTT.

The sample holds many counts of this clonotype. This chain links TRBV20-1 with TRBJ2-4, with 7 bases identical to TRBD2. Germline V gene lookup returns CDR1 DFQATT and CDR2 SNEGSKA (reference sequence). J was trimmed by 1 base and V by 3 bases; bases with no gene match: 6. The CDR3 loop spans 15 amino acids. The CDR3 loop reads CSAREPTSAKNIQYF. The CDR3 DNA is TGCAGTGCTAGGGAACCGACTAGCGCCAAAAACATTCAGTACTTC.

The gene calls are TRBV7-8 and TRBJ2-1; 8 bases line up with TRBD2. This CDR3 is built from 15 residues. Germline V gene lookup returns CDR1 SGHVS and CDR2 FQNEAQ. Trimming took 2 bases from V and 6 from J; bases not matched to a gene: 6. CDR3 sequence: CASSLNPSGPNEQFF. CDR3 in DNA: TGTGCCAGCAGCTTAAACCCTAGCGGGCCCAATGAGCAGTTCTTC.

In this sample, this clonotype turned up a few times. In DNA form, the CDR3 reads TGCAGCGTTGGCGGACTAGCGGGATTTGGCGAGCAGTACTTC. Translated, it gives CSVGGLAGFGEQYF. The chain links TRBV29-1 to TRBJ2-7; 12 nucleotides line up with TRBD2. CDR1 and CDR2 from the germline V gene are SQVTM and ANQGSEA. The ends lost 4 bases at V and 6 bases at J; junction bases unmatched: 7. The CDR3 has 14 amino acids.

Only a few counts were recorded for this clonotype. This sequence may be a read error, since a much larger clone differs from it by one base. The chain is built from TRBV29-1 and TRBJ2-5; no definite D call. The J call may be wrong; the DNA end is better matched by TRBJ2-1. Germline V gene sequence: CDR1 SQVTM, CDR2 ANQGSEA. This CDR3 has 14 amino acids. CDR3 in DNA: TGCAGCGTTGCCCCAACCGTTCGGTACAATGAGCAGTTCTTC. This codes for CSVAPTVRYNEQFF.

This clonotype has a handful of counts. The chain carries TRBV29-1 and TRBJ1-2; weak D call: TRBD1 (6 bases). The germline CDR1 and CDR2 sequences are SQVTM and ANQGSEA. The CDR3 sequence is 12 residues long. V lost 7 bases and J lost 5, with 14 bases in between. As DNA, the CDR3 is TGCAGCGCACTGGGGGCTCAATATGGCTACACCTTC. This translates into CSALGAQYGYTF.

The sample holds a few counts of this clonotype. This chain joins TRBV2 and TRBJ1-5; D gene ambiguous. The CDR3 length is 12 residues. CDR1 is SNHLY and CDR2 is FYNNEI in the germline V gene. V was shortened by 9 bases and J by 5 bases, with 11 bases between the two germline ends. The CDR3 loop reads CASTDRHQPQHF. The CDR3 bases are TGTGCCAGTACGGACCGTCATCAGCCCCAGCATTTT.

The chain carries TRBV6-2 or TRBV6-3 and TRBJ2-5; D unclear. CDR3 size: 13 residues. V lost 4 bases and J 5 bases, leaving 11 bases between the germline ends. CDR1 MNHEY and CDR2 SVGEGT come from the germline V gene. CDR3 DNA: TGTGCCAGCAGTTTTACAGCTCGGGAGACCCAGTACTTC. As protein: CASSFTARETQYF.

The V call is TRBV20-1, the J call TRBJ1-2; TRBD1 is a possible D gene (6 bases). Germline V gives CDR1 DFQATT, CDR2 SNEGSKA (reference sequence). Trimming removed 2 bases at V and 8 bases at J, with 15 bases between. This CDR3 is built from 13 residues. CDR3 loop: CSARQGGGQGYTF. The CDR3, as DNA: TGCAGTGCTAGACAAGGGGGTGGCCAGGGCTACACCTTC.

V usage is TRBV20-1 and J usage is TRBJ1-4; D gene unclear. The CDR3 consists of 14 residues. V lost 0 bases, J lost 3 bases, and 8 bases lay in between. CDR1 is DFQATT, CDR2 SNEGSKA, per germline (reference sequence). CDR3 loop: CSAREEGSNEKLFF. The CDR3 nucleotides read TGCAGTGCTAGAGAAGAGGGATCTAATGAAAAACTGTTTTTT.

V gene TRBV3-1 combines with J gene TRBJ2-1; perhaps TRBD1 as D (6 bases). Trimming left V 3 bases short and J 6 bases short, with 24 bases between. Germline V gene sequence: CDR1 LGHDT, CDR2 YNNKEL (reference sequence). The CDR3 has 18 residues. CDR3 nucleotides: TGTGCCAGCAGCCACCCATTGACGGACAGAGGCACGGGCAATGAGCAGTTCTTC. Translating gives CASSHPLTDRGTGNEQFF.

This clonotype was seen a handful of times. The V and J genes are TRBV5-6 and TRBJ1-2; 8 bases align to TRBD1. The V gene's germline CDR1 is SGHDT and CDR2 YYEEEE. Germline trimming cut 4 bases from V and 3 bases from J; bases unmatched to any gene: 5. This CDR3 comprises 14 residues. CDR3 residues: CASSGTGQDYGYTF. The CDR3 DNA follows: TGTGCCAGCAGCGGCACGGGACAGGACTATGGCTACACCTTC. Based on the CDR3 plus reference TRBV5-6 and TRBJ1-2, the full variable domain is DAGVTQSPTHLIKTRGQQVTLRCSPKSGHDTVSWYQQALGQGPQFIFQYYEEEERQRGNFPDRFSGHQFPNYSSELNVNALLLGDSALYLCASSGTGQDYGYTFGSGTRLTVV.

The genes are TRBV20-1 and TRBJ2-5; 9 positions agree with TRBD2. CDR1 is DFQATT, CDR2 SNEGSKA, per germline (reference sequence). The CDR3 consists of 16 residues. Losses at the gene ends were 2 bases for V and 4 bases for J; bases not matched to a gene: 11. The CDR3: CSARPGLAGRRETQYF. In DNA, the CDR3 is TGCAGTGCTAGACCCGGGCTAGCGGGACGACGAGAGACCCAGTACTTC.

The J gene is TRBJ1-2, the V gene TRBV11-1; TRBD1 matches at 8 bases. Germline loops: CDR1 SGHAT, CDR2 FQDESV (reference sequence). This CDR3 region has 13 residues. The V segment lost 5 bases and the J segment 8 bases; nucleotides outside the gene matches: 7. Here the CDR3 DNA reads TGTGCCAGCAGCCCGCGGACAGGGAGAGGCTACACCTTC. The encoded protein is CASSPRTGRGYTF.

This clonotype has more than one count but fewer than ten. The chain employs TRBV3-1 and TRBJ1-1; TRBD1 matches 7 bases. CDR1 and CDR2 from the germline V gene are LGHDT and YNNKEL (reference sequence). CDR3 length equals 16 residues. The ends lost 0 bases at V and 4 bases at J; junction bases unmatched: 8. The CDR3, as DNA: TGTGCCAGCAGCCAAGATTTAGAGGGGGCGCCCACTGAAGCTTTCTTT. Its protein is CASSQDLEGAPTEAFF.